The source of this TCR beta chain is a study of blood T cell repertoires in COVID-19. The sample holds many counts of this clone. The sample has other DNA sequences that encode this CDR3 too. Here immunoSEQ multiplex PCR was the method, and the copy in TCRdb shows in-frame clones only, minus some. The sample shows approximately 490,000 clones, less than 90% of them seen only once. In germline, CDR1 is SGHRS, CDR2 YFSETQ. CDR3 length equals 17 residues. V was pared by 3 bases and J by 1 base, with 19 bases between. This rearrangement joins TRBV5-1 to TRBJ1-1, with D possibly matching TRBD1 (6 bases). The receptor comes from a woman aged 60-70 years who had recovered from COVID-19. The sample taken for sequencing was PBMCs or T cells enriched from blood (not recorded which). CDR3 nucleotide sequence: TGCGCCAGCAGCTCCGGTTGGAGGGGGGGTCGGAACACTGAAGCTTTCTTT. Its translation is CASSSGWRGGRNTEAFF.